The rows below give T cell receptor beta chains drawn from one sample of a study of T cell responses to AZD1222 COVID-19 vaccine. The method was immunoSEQ multiplex PCR; TCRdb's version includes in-frame clones alone and lacks a portion of them. The table lists fewer than 200,000 clones, roughly 92% of them singletons. The specimen was peripheral blood, collected on day 0 of AZD1222 vaccination. These TCRs come from an adult in good health. CDR3s include the opening cysteine and the closing phenylalanine or tryptophan.

j_call v_call cdr3_aa
TRBJ2-1 TRBV9 CASNPAGESYNEQFF
TRBJ2-2 TRBV6-1 CASSELMVAGGGRELFF
TRBJ2-7 TRBV7-9 CASSHDREGYEQYF
TRBJ2-2 TRBV7-2 CASSLGLARTGELFF
TRBJ2-7 TRBV14 CASSLGQGDYEQYF
TRBJ1-5 TRBV13 CASSLASADEPQHF
TRBJ1-6 TRBV25-1 CASSENRGLHF
TRBJ2-1 TRBV28 CASSLGGLARDNEQFF
TRBJ2-2 TRBV18 CASSPGQMNTGELFF
TRBJ1-4 TRBV27 CASSLGGGGATNEKLFF
TRBJ2-7 TRBV19 CASSMALAHEQYF
TRBJ2-3 TRBV6-1 CASSGAGGGFSTDTQYF
TRBJ1-5 TRBV19 CASSGQFSNQPQHF
TRBJ2-1 TRBV10-2 CASSEFPLTGFSSYNEQFF
TRBJ1-1 TRBV4-3 CASSQDFPRAGESETEAFF
TRBJ1-1 TRBV7-9 CASSLARGGRKRTEAFF
TRBJ2-3 TRBV7-2 CASSLVVDPGDTQYF
TRBJ2-7 TRBV6-2/TRBV6-3 CASSLGTGGIYEQYF
TRBJ2-7 TRBV7-2 CASSLGLARSEQYF
TRBJ2-2 TRBV6-5 CASRGVYGGELFF
TRBJ1-1 TRBV11-2 CASSFNMNTEAFF
TRBJ1-5 TRBV6-4 CASSDLTGVGQPQHF
TRBJ2-7 TRBV6-5 CASSYERGVLYEQYF
TRBJ1-1 TRBV29-1 CSYSLGGATEAFF
TRBJ2-6 TRBV5-1 CASSLITSGANVLTF
TRBJ1-1 TRBV6-2/TRBV6-3 CASSYPRARGTEAFF
TRBJ2-7 TRBV3-1/TRBV3-2 CASMGRDRGREQYF
TRBJ1-3 TRBV19 CASSPQWGSGNTIYF
TRBJ1-1 TRBV6-1 CASSELTRGAFF